The 17 T cell receptor beta chains given below trace back to one sample, sequenced in a study of cytomegalovirus exposure and HLA in healthy donors. This PCR relied on a set of 60 Vbeta primers and 13 Jbeta primers. Sequencing used immunoSEQ multiplex PCR; TCRdb keeps in-frame clones, though not all of them. The sample lists roughly 110,000 clones; about three quarters were seen once. The sample consisted of PBMCs. The source of these receptors is a man aged 30 to 39 in good health and CMV-seronegative.

The J gene is TRBJ2-5, the V gene TRBV6-1, with 10 bases lining up with TRBD1. The CDR3 runs 14 residues. V trimming: 7 bases; J trimming: 2 bases; junction bases outside the gene matches: 4. Germline V gene lookup returns CDR1 MNHNS and CDR2 SASEGT. The CDR3 reads CASTQGQGQETQYF. In DNA form, the CDR3 reads TGTGCCAGCACCCAGGGACAGGGGCAAGAGACCCAGTACTTC.

The V call is TRBV28, the J call TRBJ2-3; 8 bases line up with TRBD1. This CDR3 has 14 residues. The junction had 7 bases not matched to a gene; V was cut back by 10 bases and J by 1 base. The germline gives CDR1 MDHEN, CDR2 SYDVKM. The CDR3 nucleotides read TGTGCCACCCAAAGGACAGGGCGCACAGATACGCAGTATTTT. It specifies CATQRTGRTDTQYF.

This rearrangement joins TRBV19 to TRBJ2-3; the match to TRBD1 covers 7 bases. Germline assignment: CDR1 LNHDA and CDR2 SQIVND (reference sequence). The J segment lost 6 bases and the V segment lost 5 bases, leaving 5 bases of the junction unmatched. The CDR3 sequence is 13 residues long. The CDR3 DNA sequence: TGTGCCAGTAGTGTGGGACAGAGGGATACGCAGTATTTT. The encoded protein is CASSVGQRDTQYF.

This clone has a handful of counts. The gene calls are TRBV7-9 and TRBJ2-1; possibly TRBD2 for D (5 bases). The V end was cut by 5 bases, the J end by 14 bases, with 22 bases between. The CDR3 is made up of 14 amino acids. CDR1 SEHNR and CDR2 FQNEAQ come from the germline V gene (reference sequence). As DNA, the CDR3 is TGTGCCAGCAGCCCCGGGGTGGCGGACCCTTCGGAGTTCTTC. This translates into CASSPGVADPSEFF.

The chain is built from TRBV9 and TRBJ2-3; 10 bases map to TRBD2. The V segment lost 3 bases and the J segment 1 base; nucleotides outside the gene matches: 2. The CDR3 spans 15 residues. Germline CDR1 SGDLS, CDR2 YYNGEE. In nucleotides, the CDR3 is TGTGCCAGCAGCGCGCTAGCGGGGGGCACAGATACGCAGTATTTT. This codes for CASSALAGGTDTQYF.

The rearrangement joins TRBV6-1 to TRBJ1-2; D possibly corresponds to TRBD1 (6 bases). V was cut by 3 bases and J by 3 bases, with 20 bases left in between. The CDR3 is made up of 17 amino acids. CDR1 and CDR2 from the germline V gene are MNHNS and SASEGT. Here the CDR3 DNA reads TGTGCCAGCAGTGATTCCGGACAGTTAAGCTCGGACTATGGCTACACCTTC. Translation gives CASSDSGQLSSDYGYTF.

This clone occurred once. The chain links TRBV19 to TRBJ2-1, with a possible D match to TRBD1 (6 bases). The CDR3 runs 16 residues. The V end was cut by 0 bases, the J end by 4 bases, with 13 bases between. Germline-derived CDR1 and CDR2 are LNHDA and SQIVND (reference sequence). CDR3 bases: TGTGCCAGTAGTATAGAAGCAAGGCAGGGGTACAATGAGCAGTTCTTC. Amino acids: CASSIEARQGYNEQFF.

This clone has just a few counts. The chain has TRBV7-3 and TRBJ1-5; D unclear. Germline V lookup: CDR1 SGHTA, CDR2 FQGTGA. The CDR3 is 10 residues long. V gave up 4 bases and J gave up 7 bases, with 2 bases separating them. The CDR3 sequence is CASSSQPQHF. CDR3 DNA sequence: TGTGCCAGCAGCTCACAGCCCCAGCATTTT. Full variable domain (rest looked up from reference TRBV7-3 and TRBJ1-5): GAGVSQTPSNKVTEKGKYVELRCDPISGHTALYWYRQSLGQGPEFLIYFQGTGAADDSGLPNDRFFAVRPEGSVSTLKIQRTERGDSAVYLCASSSQPQHFGDGTRLSIL.

The chain links TRBV4-1 to TRBJ2-7; 8 bases are a match to TRBD1. Germline-derived CDR1 and CDR2 are MGHRA and YSYEKL. The V and J ends lost 4 bases and 4 bases, in that order; junction bases with no gene match: 21. The CDR3 is 19 residues long. CDR3 DNA: TGCGCCAGCAGCCTAGTCTTGAATTGGGACAGGACGGGTGGGTACGAGCAGTACTTC. Translating gives CASSLVLNWDRTGGYEQYF.

The chain is built from TRBV5-1 and TRBJ1-2; 7 bases agree with TRBD1. Looked up from germline, CDR1 is SGHRS and CDR2 is YFSETQ. V was clipped by 3 bases and J by 5 bases; unmatched bases: 7. The CDR3 has 14 residues. The CDR3 loop is CASSSGQEQYGYTF. For the CDR3, the DNA is TGCGCCAGCAGCTCCGGACAGGAGCAATATGGCTACACCTTC.

This clone was counted a few times. This chain connects TRBV28 to TRBJ2-7; perhaps TRBD2 as D (5 bases). The V and J ends lost 2 bases and 6 bases respectively, with 8 bases between them. Germline V gene sequence: CDR1 MDHEN, CDR2 SYDVKM. The CDR3 runs 12 residues. The CDR3 DNA reads TGTGCCAGCAGTTTAAGGGAGCGCGAGCAGTACTTC. Its protein product is CASSLREREQYF.

The chain uses TRBV4-1 and TRBJ2-1; 7 nucleotides align to TRBD2. The CDR3 spans 17 residues. V lost 4 bases and J lost 4; bases outside the gene matches: 13. Germline lookup yields CDR1 MGHRA and CDR2 YSYEKL. In DNA form, the CDR3 reads TGCGCCAGCAGCCCCGGGGGAACGCGGGGGTTATACAATGAGCAGTTCTTC. It yields the protein CASSPGGTRGLYNEQFF.

The J gene is TRBJ2-7, the V gene TRBV2, with TRBD2 matching over 13 bases. This CDR3 spans 15 amino acids. From germline, CDR1 is SNHLY and CDR2 FYNNEI. Losses at the gene ends were 8 bases for V and 1 base for J; bases not matched to a gene: 5. The CDR3 nucleotides read TGTGCCAGCTGGTTGGGACTAGCGGGGTCCTACGAGCAGTACTTC. It is translated as CASWLGLAGSYEQYF.

The chain has TRBV9 and TRBJ2-1, with 9 bases lining up with TRBD1. V shed 2 bases and J 12 bases; nucleotides not matched to a gene: 15. CDR1 and CDR2 (germline): SGDLS, YYNGEE. This CDR3 spans 16 amino acids. The CDR3 sequence is CASSVRDRVEWGLQFF. The CDR3 DNA follows: TGTGCCAGCAGCGTCCGGGACAGGGTGGAATGGGGGTTGCAGTTCTTC.

The rearrangement uses TRBV27 and TRBJ2-7; tentative D call: TRBD1 (5 bases). Germline lookup yields CDR1 MNHEY and CDR2 SMNVEV (reference sequence). This CDR3 comprises 17 residues. The germline V and J ends were trimmed by 4 bases and 2 bases, with 21 bases remaining between them. CDR3 sequence reads: CASSSRKTVNQAYEQYF. CDR3 DNA: TGTGCCAGCAGTTCTAGAAAGACAGTTAACCAAGCCTACGAGCAGTACTTC.

This clone was counted between two and nine times. J is TRBJ2-7 and V is TRBV27, with D perhaps TRBD1 (6 bases). V lost 2 bases and J lost 2, with 13 bases in between. Germline-derived CDR1 and CDR2 are MNHEY and SMNVEV (reference sequence). The CDR3 is 15 residues long. DNA of the CDR3: TGTGCCAGCAGTTTAGGGCAGGGGATTCCCTACGAGCAGTACTTC. Amino acid sequence: CASSLGQGIPYEQYF.

A single count supports this clone. The rearrangement links TRBV7-3 to TRBJ2-6, with D possibly being TRBD1 (6 bases). Germline CDR1 SGHTA, CDR2 FQGTGA. Trimming left V 4 bases short and J 3 bases short, with 16 bases between. The CDR3 spans 17 residues. The CDR3 loop is CASSWLGAGGGANVLTF. The CDR3 region has the DNA TGTGCCAGCAGCTGGTTGGGGGCTGGAGGTGGGGCCAACGTCCTGACTTTC.